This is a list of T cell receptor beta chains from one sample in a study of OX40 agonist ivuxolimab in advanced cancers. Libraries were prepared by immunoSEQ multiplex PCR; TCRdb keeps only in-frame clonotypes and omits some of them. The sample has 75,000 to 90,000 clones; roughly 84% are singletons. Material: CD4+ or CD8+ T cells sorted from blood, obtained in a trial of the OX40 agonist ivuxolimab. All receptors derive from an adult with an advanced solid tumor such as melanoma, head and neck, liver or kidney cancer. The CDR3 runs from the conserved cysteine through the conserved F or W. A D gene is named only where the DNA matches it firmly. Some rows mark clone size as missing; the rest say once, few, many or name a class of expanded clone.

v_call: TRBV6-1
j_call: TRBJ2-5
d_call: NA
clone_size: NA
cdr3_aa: CASSDRDSQYF
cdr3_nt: TGTGCCAGCAGTGATAGGGACTCCCAGTACTTC

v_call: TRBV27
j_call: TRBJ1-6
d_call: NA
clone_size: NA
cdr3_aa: CASSSTGQGSPLHF
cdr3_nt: TGTGCCAGCAGTTCTACAGGGCAGGGTTCACCCCTCCACTTT

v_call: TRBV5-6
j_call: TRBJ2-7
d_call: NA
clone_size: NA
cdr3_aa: CASSLAGEQYF
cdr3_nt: TGTGCCAGCAGCTTGGCGGGCGAGCAGTACTTC

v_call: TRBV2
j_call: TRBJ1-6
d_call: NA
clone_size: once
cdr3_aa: CASPEQSNSPLHF
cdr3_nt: TGTGCCAGCCCAGAGCAGAGTAATTCACCCCTCCACTTT

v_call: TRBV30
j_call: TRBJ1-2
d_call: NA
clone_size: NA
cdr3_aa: CAWSRGGYYGYTF
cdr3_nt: TGTGCCTGGAGCAGGGGAGGCTACTATGGCTACACCTTC

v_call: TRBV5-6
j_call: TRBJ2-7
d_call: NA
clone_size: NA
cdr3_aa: CASSLVRFWGTPSSYEQYF
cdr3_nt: TGTGCCAGCAGCTTGGTCCGGTTTTGGGGCACCCCGAGCTCCTACGAGCAGTACTTC

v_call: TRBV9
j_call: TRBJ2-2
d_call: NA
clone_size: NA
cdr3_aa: CASSVGTGPATGELFF
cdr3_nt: TGTGCCAGCAGCGTAGGAACAGGCCCGGCGACCGGGGAGCTGTTTTTT

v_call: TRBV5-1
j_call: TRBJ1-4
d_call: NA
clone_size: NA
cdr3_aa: CASSSIGAPNEKLFF
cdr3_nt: TGCGCCAGCAGCTCCATTGGGGCCCCTAATGAAAAACTGTTTTTT

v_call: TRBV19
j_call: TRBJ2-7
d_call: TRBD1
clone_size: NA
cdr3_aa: CASSRPGQGTYEQYF
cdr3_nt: TGTGCCAGTAGTCGTCCGGGACAGGGAACCTACGAGCAGTACTTC

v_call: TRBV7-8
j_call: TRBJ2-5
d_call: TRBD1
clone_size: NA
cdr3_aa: CASSLGRTGTETQYF
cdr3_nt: TGTGCCAGCAGCTTAGGGAGGACAGGTACAGAGACCCAGTACTTC